Here is one T cell receptor (beta chain) with its context. In Seattle, patients joined the study during active infection and were tracked longitudinally. The sample originates from a study of blood T cell repertoires in COVID-19. Germline CDR1 reads LNHDA; CDR2 reads SQIVND (reference sequence). Trimming pared 5 bases from V and 4 bases from J, leaving 15 bases between. The CDR3 loop spans 15 amino acids. Original processing methods: Estimation of nucleated cell counts relied on the amplification of reference gene primers. Method: immunoSEQ multiplex PCR; TCRdb's copy keeps in-frame clones and lacks some. V and J calls and clone size come straight from that table; D and trimming were deduced from the DNA. The sample yields some 160,000 clones, around four fifths seen once.

This receptor was identified in an elderly woman with COVID-19, enrolled during active disease. Material for sequencing was peripheral blood. The V call is TRBV19, the J call TRBJ1-5; D is uncertain. For the CDR3, the DNA is TGTGCCAGTAGTGTTTCGGGGTTTGGGAATCAGCCCCAGCATTTT. Translated, it gives CASSVSGFGNQPQHF.